This T cell receptor (beta chain) originates from a study of OX40 agonist ivuxolimab in advanced cancers. Whole-study context: Patients undergoing dose escalation presented with hepatocellular carcinoma, melanoma, renal cell or head and neck cancer. Notes on the study in general: Researchers did not determine the expanded peripheral T cells' antigen specificity.

As regards this clone: The antigen is not known.

A history of autoimmune disease or systemic immunosuppression excluded patients. The ends lost 5 bases at V and 8 bases at J; junction bases unmatched: 5. This CDR3 contains 13 residues. The V gene's germline CDR1 is LNHDA and CDR2 SQIVND (reference sequence). Sequencing was performed with immunoSEQ multiplex PCR; in TCRdb, only in-frame clones are kept and a portion is missing. The data contain 84,000 or so clones, roughly 84% of them singletons. This chain uses TRBV19 with TRBJ2-2; 7 bases agree with TRBD1. Sequencing was performed on CD4+ or CD8+ T cells sorted from blood, taken in a trial of the OX40 agonist ivuxolimab. The sequence came from an adult with an advanced solid tumor such as melanoma, head and neck, liver or kidney cancer. The CDR3 DNA reads as TGTGCCAGTAGTGCACAGGGGTATGGGGAGCTGTTTTTT. Encoded protein: CASSAQGYGELFF.